Listed below are T cell receptor beta chains from one sample, sequenced in a study of regulatory T cells in long-lasting Graves disease. TCRdb itself ran the multiplex PCR reads through MiXCR, one entry per CDR3 protein. The data contain about 460,000 distinct CDR3 sequences, 22% of them singletons. The sequenced sample was peripheral blood mononuclear cells (PBMCs), obtained when the disease was refractory, from a patient treated with antithyroid drugs. These receptors originate from a female donor with Graves disease. Both conserved end residues are part of each CDR3. A D gene is named only where the DNA matches it firmly. Size tells how often a clone was seen (once, few, many) or the class of an expanded clone, and some rows leave it out.

V gene	J gene	clone size	D gene	CDR3 DNA	CDR3 protein
TRBV19	TRBJ1-1	NA	NA	TGTGCCAGTAGTATAGGAATGAACACTGAAGCTTTCTTT	CASSIGMNTEAFF
TRBV7-8	TRBJ1-1	many	NA	TGTGCCAGCAGCTTATCGGGGGGGCACACTGAAGCTTTCTTT	CASSLSGGHTEAFF
TRBV3-1	TRBJ2-5	few	TRBD2	TGTGCCAGCAGCCAAGTGACTAGCGGGGGGGCCGCGGAGACCCAGTACTTC	CASSQVTSGGAAETQYF
TRBV30	TRBJ1-2	NA	NA	TGTGCCTGGAGTGCCCGGGGAGGGAACTATGGCTACACCTTC	CAWSARGGNYGYTF
TRBV4-1	TRBJ2-5	NA	NA	TGCGCCAGCGGCCTCGTGGTCGGGGAGACCCAGTACTTC	CASGLVVGETQYF
TRBV5-1	TRBJ2-7	NA	NA	TGCGCCAGCAGAATGCCCCCGGGACCATTCTCCTACGAGCAGTACTTC	CASRMPPGPFSYEQYF
TRBV7-8	TRBJ2-3	once	TRBD2	TGTGCCAGCACCGCGGGGGGGGGAAGCACAGATACGCAGTATTTT	CASTAGGGSTDTQYF
TRBV28	TRBJ1-1	many	NA	TGTGCCAGCAGTTCGCCAGGGTTTCTGAACACTGAAGCTTTCTTT	CASSSPGFLNTEAFF
TRBV20-1	TRBJ1-5	few	NA	TGCAGTGCCCCGTGGGGGGGAGGAGGCAATCAGCCCCAGCATTTT	CSAPWGGGGNQPQHF
TRBV28	TRBJ2-2	few	TRBD1	TGTGCCAGCACCCTCAGAGGGACAGGGGACACCGGGGAGCTGTTTTTT	CASTLRGTGDTGELFF
TRBV19	TRBJ1-2	few	TRBD1	TGTGCCAGTAGTCCCGGACAGGAGATGGGTGGCTACACCTTC	CASSPGQEMGGYTF
TRBV7-8	TRBJ2-7	many	NA	TGTGCCAGCAGCTTAGAAGGTGGAGGCCCCCACTACGAGCAGTACTTC	CASSLEGGGPHYEQYF
TRBV20-1	TRBJ1-2	NA	NA	TGCAGTGCTAGAGAAGGGGTTGGCGGCTACACCTTC	CSAREGVGGYTF
TRBV11-2	TRBJ2-3	few	NA	TGTGCCAGCAGCTTACTTATATCCACAGATACGCAGTATTTC	CASSLLISTDTQYF
TRBV7-2	TRBJ1-2	many	NA	TGTGCCAGCAGCTTACCCTCTAACTATGGCTACACCTTC	CASSLPSNYGYTF
TRBV18	TRBJ1-5	NA	NA	TGTGCCAGCTCAAATGGGACACGATATAGCAATCAGCCCCAGCATTTT	CASSNGTRYSNQPQHF
TRBV20-1	TRBJ2-6	NA	NA	TGCAGTGCTAGTCCGGGACGTTCCTCTGGGGCCAACGTCCTGACTTTC	CSASPGRSSGANVLTF
TRBV12-3/TRBV12-4	TRBJ1-1	many	TRBD1	TGTGCCAGCAGCACAGGGGTTACTGAAGCTTTCTTT	CASSTGVTEAFF
TRBV3-1	TRBJ1-1	NA	NA	TGTGCCAGCAGCCAAGGTGATTTGTCGATGTTCCAAGCTTTCTTT	CASSQGDLSMFQAFF
TRBV20-1	TRBJ1-2	few	NA	TGCAGTGCTCCTCCTTACCGCGACTATGGCTACACCTTC	CSAPPYRDYGYTF
TRBV7-3	TRBJ2-2	few	NA	TGTGCCAGCAGCTTAACGGGGGTAGCCACGAACACCGGGGAGCTGTTTTTT	CASSLTGVATNTGELFF
TRBV29-1	TRBJ2-5	NA	TRBD2	TGCAGCGTTCGGGGGGGATTCGGGGAGACCCAGTACTTC	CSVRGGFGETQYF
TRBV2	TRBJ2-3	many	NA	TGTGCCAGCAGTGACCAGGGTCGGGGATACGGGCAGTATTTT	CASSDQGRGYGQYF
TRBV5-5	TRBJ1-1	NA	NA	TGTGCCAGCAGCTTGCAATCAACGGGGAACACTGAAGCTTTCTTT	CASSLQSTGNTEAFF
TRBV7-2	TRBJ1-6	many	TRBD1	TGTGCCAGCAGCTTAGCGCGACAGGGTAATTCACCCCTCCACTTT	CASSLARQGNSPLHF
TRBV7-3	TRBJ1-2	NA	NA	TGTGCCAGCAGCCAGATTAGAACGGGGGCTGGTGGCTACACCTTC	CASSQIRTGAGGYTF
TRBV7-2	TRBJ2-3	NA	TRBD1	TGTGCCAGCAGCTTAACTGCGACAGGGGGCGCAGATACGCAGTATTTT	CASSLTATGGADTQYF
TRBV28	TRBJ1-6	many	NA	TGTGCCAGCAGTTTCTTAGGGGGAAATTCACCCCTCCACTTT	CASSFLGGNSPLHF
TRBV28	TRBJ2-7	few	TRBD2	TGTGCCAGCAGTTTTTTTCGACTAGCGGATATCTACGAGCAGTACTTC	CASSFFRLADIYEQYF
TRBV19	TRBJ1-1	few	NA	TGTGCCAGTAGTATAGATCTATTGCGGGGGGCTGAAGCTTTCTTT	CASSIDLLRGAEAFF
TRBV6-2/TRBV6-3	TRBJ2-4	NA	NA	TGTGCCAGCAGTTACTCGATAGTACCTCTAGCCAAAAACATTCAGTACTTC	CASSYSIVPLAKNIQYF
TRBV9	TRBJ2-5	few	NA	TGTGCCAGCAGCGTACAGCACCAAAGGGGGACCCAGTACTTC	CASSVQHQRGTQYF
TRBV27	TRBJ1-3	many	NA	TGTGCCAGCAGCTTAACCCCTGGAAACACCATATATTTT	CASSLTPGNTIYF
TRBV10-3	TRBJ2-7	many	NA	TGTGCCATCAGTGCCCGGGACACGACTCAGGAGCAGTACTTC	CAISARDTTQEQYF
TRBV13	TRBJ2-1	few	TRBD1	TGTGCCACCATCGGGGACAGAAGCAATGAGCAGTTCTTC	CATIGDRSNEQFF
TRBV28	TRBJ1-6	NA	TRBD1	TGTGCCAGCAGGGGACAGGGGCCGAATTCACCCCTCCACTTT	CASRGQGPNSPLHF
TRBV19	TRBJ1-6	many	NA	TGTGCCAGTAGCCGCCGGTCCTATAATTCACCCCTCCACTTT	CASSRRSYNSPLHF
TRBV12-3/TRBV12-4	TRBJ1-5	many	NA	TGTGCCAGCAGCCCAAGTTGGACGCGGGGCAATCAGCCCCAGCATTTT	CASSPSWTRGNQPQHF
TRBV6-9	TRBJ2-5	NA	NA	TGTGCCAGCAGTTACGGGGCATCTGAGACCCAGTACTTC	CASSYGASETQYF
TRBV29-1	TRBJ2-7	few	NA	TGCAGCGTTGATACCCAGAACGAGCAGTACTTC	CSVDTQNEQYF
TRBV9	TRBJ2-7	few	TRBD2	TGTGCCAGCAGCGTAGCCCCGGGAAGGGAGGGATACGAGCAGTACTTC	CASSVAPGREGYEQYF
TRBV6-1	TRBJ1-4	NA	NA	TGTGCCAGCAGGGGGGCTAATGAAAAACTGTTTTTT	CASRGANEKLFF
TRBV3-1	TRBJ1-1	few	TRBD1	TGTGCCAGCAGCCAACGGACAGGGGACACTGAAGCTTTCTTT	CASSQRTGDTEAFF
TRBV24-1	TRBJ1-6	few	NA	TGTGCCACCAGTGATCCGGGGGGGGGCTCCTATAATTCACCCCTCCACTTT	CATSDPGGGSYNSPLHF
TRBV3-1	TRBJ1-2	few	NA	TGTGCCAGCAGCCAAACGTTGGACAGCTATGGCTACACCTTC	CASSQTLDSYGYTF